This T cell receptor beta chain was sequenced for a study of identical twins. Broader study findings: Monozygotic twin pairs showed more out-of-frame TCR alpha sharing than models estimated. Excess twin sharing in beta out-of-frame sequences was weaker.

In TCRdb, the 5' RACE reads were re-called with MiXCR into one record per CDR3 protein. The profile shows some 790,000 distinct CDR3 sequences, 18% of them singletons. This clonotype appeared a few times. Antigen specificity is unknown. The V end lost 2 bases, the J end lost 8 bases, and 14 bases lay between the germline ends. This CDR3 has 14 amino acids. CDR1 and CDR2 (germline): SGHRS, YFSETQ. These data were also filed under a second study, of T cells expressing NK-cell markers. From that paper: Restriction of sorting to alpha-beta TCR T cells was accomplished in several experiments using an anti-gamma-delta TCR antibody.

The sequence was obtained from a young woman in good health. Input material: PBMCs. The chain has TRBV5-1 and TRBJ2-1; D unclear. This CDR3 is CASSFNYRSDEQFF. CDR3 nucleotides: TGCGCCAGCAGCTTTAACTATCGATCCGATGAGCAGTTCTTC.